These 17 T cell receptor beta chains were all obtained from the same sample, sequenced in a study of T cells in Graves' hyperthyroidism and ophthalmopathy. What was amplified from RNA transcripts were TCR beta CDR3 regions. TCR CDR3 underwent first-round RT-PCR with the HTBI primer set. TCRdb re-called the multiplex PCR reads through MiXCR, storing one row per CDR3 protein. The top ten clones hold over 25% of a sample with roughly 550,000 distinct CDR3 sequences, approximately 16% of them seen once. Sequenced material: blood. Receptors were obtained from a woman aged 25 to 45 with Graves' ophthalmopathy.

This clonotype was counted between two and nine times. The J gene is TRBJ1-6, the V gene TRBV5-1, with D possibly being TRBD1 (5 bases). V was pared by 0 bases and J by 9 bases, with 13 bases between. The CDR3 is 15 residues long. Germline CDR1 and CDR2: SGHRS and YFSETQ. DNA of the CDR3: TGCGCCAGCAGCTTGGGGGACGTTGGTCCTTCACCCCTCCACTTT. Encoded protein: CASSLGDVGPSPLHF.

This clonotype came up many times. The chain has TRBV2 and TRBJ2-2; D is perhaps TRBD1 or TRBD2 (6 bases each). Trimming took off 4 bases at V and 5 bases at J, with 14 bases between the two ends. The length of the CDR3 is 15 residues. Germline V gene lookup returns CDR1 SNHLY and CDR2 FYNNEI. The CDR3 region is CASSVGGRGTGELFF. The CDR3 coding sequence is TGTGCCAGCAGTGTTGGGGGGCGAGGTACCGGGGAGCTGTTTTTT.

This clonotype turned up a few times. This could be a read error, since a much larger clone is one nucleotide away. The chain couples TRBV5-1 to TRBJ2-7, with a weak D call TRBD2 (6 bases). Germline values: CDR1 SGHRS, CDR2 YFSETQ. Trimming pared 1 base from V and 2 bases from J, leaving 16 bases between. CDR3 length: 16 residues. CDR3 residues: CASSLLTSRGTYEQYF. CDR3 sequence (DNA): TGCGCCAGCAGCTTGCTTACTAGCAGAGGGACCTACGAGCAGTACTTC.

This clonotype was seen a few times. This rearrangement joins TRBV6-2 or TRBV6-3 to TRBJ2-1; 12 bases agree with TRBD2. Germline CDR1 is MNHEY and CDR2 is SVGEGT. This CDR3 contains 15 residues. With V trimmed by 6 bases and J by 6 bases, 6 bases remained unmatched. CDR3 in amino acids: CASSETSGSSNEQFF. The CDR3 DNA is TGTGCCAGCAGCGAGACTAGCGGGAGTTCCAATGAGCAGTTCTTC.

This chain uses TRBV6-2 or TRBV6-3 with TRBJ1-5; the match to TRBD1 covers 10 bases. The CDR3 sequence is 17 residues long. V was pared by 8 bases and J by 1 base, with 11 bases of the junction left unmatched. Germline V gene lookup returns CDR1 MNHEY and CDR2 SVGEGT. DNA for the CDR3: TGTGCCAGCCACCGGGACAGGGGCGTGAGGAGCAATCAGCCCCAGCATTTT. It yields the protein CASHRDRGVRSNQPQHF.

In its sample, this clonotype was seen a few times. The chain employs TRBV30 and TRBJ1-2, with unresolved D. The germline V gene encodes CDR1 GTSNPN and CDR2 SVGIG (reference sequence). V was shortened by 7 bases and J by 5 bases, with 8 bases between the two germline ends. The CDR3 consists of 10 residues. CDR3 bases: TGTGCCTTCGGACTGTATGGCTACACCTTC. Its translation: CAFGLYGYTF.

This clonotype was seen ten or more times. The V gene is TRBV2, the J gene TRBJ2-1; D is undetermined. V dropped 0 bases and J dropped 8 bases, with 8 bases sitting between them. This CDR3 is built from 13 residues. The germline CDR1 and CDR2 sequences are SNHLY and FYNNEI. CDR3 sequence: CASSEARGDEQFF. Here the CDR3 DNA reads TGTGCCAGCAGTGAAGCAAGAGGAGATGAGCAGTTCTTC.

The V gene is TRBV28, the J gene TRBJ1-5; possible D gene TRBD1, 5 bases. CDR3 size: 15 residues. CDR1 MDHEN and CDR2 SYDVKM come from the germline V gene. With 1 base removed from V and 5 bases from J, the gap between germline ends came to 12 bases. CDR3 in amino acids: CASSLSFREDQPQHF. CDR3 DNA sequence: TGTGCCAGCAGTTTATCATTCAGGGAGGATCAGCCCCAGCATTTT.

This clonotype has at least ten counts. The CDR3 spells CASSFGEIETQYF. The CDR3 nucleotides are TGTGCCAGCAGTTTCGGGGAAATTGAGACCCAGTACTTC. The rearrangement joins TRBV28 to TRBJ2-5, with D perhaps matching TRBD2 (5 bases). V was clipped by 3 bases and J by 5 bases, with 10 bases between them. The CDR3 contains 13 residues. CDR1 and CDR2 (germline): MDHEN, SYDVKM.

This clonotype was counted at least ten times. The chain recombines TRBV28 with TRBJ2-7; D unresolved. Germline lookup yields CDR1 MDHEN and CDR2 SYDVKM. V dropped 5 bases and J dropped 4 bases, with 6 bases sitting between them. The CDR3 consists of 11 residues. CDR3 sequence: CASSREYEQYF. CDR3 coding DNA: TGTGCCAGCAGTAGAGAGTACGAGCAGTACTTC.

The table lists this clonotype with many counts. The chain has TRBV4-3 and TRBJ2-7; D perhaps matches TRBD2 (6 bases). V shed 0 bases and J shed 3 bases, with 9 bases lying between them. Germline CDR1 reads LGHNA; CDR2 reads YSLEER. The CDR3 is 14 residues long. The CDR3 is CASSQEEGIYEQYF. The CDR3, as DNA: TGCGCCAGCAGCCAAGAGGAGGGAATCTACGAGCAGTACTTC.

This clonotype was counted ten times or more. The genes are TRBV20-1 and TRBJ1-5, with D unclear. The V and J ends lost 3 bases and 4 bases respectively, with 10 bases between them. CDR1 is DFQATT and CDR2 is SNEGSKA in the germline V gene (reference sequence). CDR3 size: 13 residues. The CDR3 sequence is CSASGTVNQPQHF. CDR3 nucleotides: TGCAGTGCTAGTGGAACAGTTAATCAGCCCCAGCATTTT.

This clonotype has only a few counts. The chain couples TRBV24-1 to TRBJ2-4, with TRBD1 matching 8 bases. There are 17 residues in the CDR3. Germline CDR1 and CDR2: KGHDR and SFDVKD. V was pared by 4 bases and J by 0 bases, with 7 bases of the junction left unmatched. The CDR3 loop is CATSDPGQGAAKNIQYF. The DNA for the CDR3 is TGTGCCACCAGTGACCCCGGACAGGGCGCAGCCAAAAACATTCAGTACTTC.

In its sample, this clonotype was seen many times. Written as DNA, the CDR3 is TGTGCCAGCAGCCAGTACGGCTCGAACACTGAAGCTTTCTTT. Its translation: CASSQYGSNTEAFF. V and J are TRBV7-9 and TRBJ1-1, with D hard to call. Per germline, CDR1 SEHNR and CDR2 FQNEAQ (reference sequence). V was clipped by 5 bases and J by 1 base, with 11 bases between them. This CDR3 region has 14 residues.

The chain couples TRBV20-1 to TRBJ2-7, with 9 bases lining up with TRBD1. The V segment lost 2 bases and the J segment 2 bases; nucleotides outside the gene matches: 7. Germline CDR1 reads DFQATT; CDR2 reads SNEGSKA (reference sequence). The CDR3 covers 15 residues. The CDR3: CSARSGQGLTYEQYF. The DNA of the CDR3 is TGCAGTGCTAGATCGGGACAGGGACTCACCTACGAGCAGTACTTC.

Details on this clonotype: A much bigger clone sits one base away, suggesting this may be a read error. The genes are TRBV9 and TRBJ2-1; D is possibly TRBD1 or TRBD2 (6 bases each). The J call is doubtful: the DNA matches TRBJ2-7 better. In germline, CDR1 is SGDLS, CDR2 YYNGEE. This CDR3 contains 15 residues. CDR3 bases: TGTGCCAGCAGCGTATACGGGGGCTCCTACAATGAGCAGTACTTC. Protein sequence: CASSVYGGSYNEQYF.

The CDR3 region is CAWSARLTDTQYF. The CDR3 DNA is TGTGCCTGGAGTGCCAGGTTAACAGATACGCAGTATTTT. The V call is TRBV30, the J call TRBJ2-3; no reliable D call. V was clipped by 1 base and J by 3 bases, with 8 bases between them. CDR1 and CDR2 from the germline V gene are GTSNPN and SVGIG (reference sequence). This CDR3 is built from 13 residues.